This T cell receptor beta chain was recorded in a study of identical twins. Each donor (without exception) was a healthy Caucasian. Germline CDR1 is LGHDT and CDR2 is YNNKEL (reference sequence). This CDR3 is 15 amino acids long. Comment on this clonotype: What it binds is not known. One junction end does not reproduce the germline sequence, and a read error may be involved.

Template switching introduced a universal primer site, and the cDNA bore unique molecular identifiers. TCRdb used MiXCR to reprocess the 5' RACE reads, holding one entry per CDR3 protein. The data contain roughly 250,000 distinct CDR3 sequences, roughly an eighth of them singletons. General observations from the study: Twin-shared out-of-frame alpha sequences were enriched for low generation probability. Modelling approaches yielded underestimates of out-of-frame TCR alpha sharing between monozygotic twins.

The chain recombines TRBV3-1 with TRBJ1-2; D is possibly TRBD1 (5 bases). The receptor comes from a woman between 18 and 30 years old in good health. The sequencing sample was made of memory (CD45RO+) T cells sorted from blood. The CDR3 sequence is CASSQGGGVPYGSTF. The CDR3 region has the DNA TGTGCCAGCAGCCAAGGGGGCGGGGTACCCTATGGCTCCACCTTC.